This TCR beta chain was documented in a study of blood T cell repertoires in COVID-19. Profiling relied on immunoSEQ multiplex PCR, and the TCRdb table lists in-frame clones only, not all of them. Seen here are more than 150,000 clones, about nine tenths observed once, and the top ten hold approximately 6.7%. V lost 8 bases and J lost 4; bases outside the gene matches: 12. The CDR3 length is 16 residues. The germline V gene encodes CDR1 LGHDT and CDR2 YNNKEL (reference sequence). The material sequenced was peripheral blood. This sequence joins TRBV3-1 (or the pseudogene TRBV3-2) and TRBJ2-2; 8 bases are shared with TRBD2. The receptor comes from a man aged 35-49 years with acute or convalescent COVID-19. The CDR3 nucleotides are TGTGCCAGCCGACCCCTCGGGGGGGGACGCACCGGGGAGCTGTTTTTT. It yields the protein CASRPLGGGRTGELFF.